This T cell receptor (beta chain) was documented in a study of Graves' ophthalmopathy and Graves' hyperthyroidism. The TCR beta CDR3 regions underwent amplification from RNA transcripts. A first-round RT-PCR used HTBI primers, followed by a second-round multiplex PCR. A single record per CDR3 protein comes from TCRdb applying MiXCR to the multiplex PCR reads. The sample yields hundreds of thousands of distinct CDR3 sequences, 35% to 45% seen once. There are 11 residues in the CDR3. The germline CDR1 and CDR2 sequences are SGHAT and FQNNGV. V lost 7 bases and J lost 8, with 8 bases in between. This clonotype was seen a few times. A clone one base away is much larger, so this may be a read error.

The rearrangement joins TRBV11-2 to TRBJ1-4; D call uncertain. Sequencing was performed on peripheral blood. The clonotype comes from an adult man with Graves' ophthalmopathy. The CDR3, as DNA: TGTGCCAGCACCTCTGGAGAAAAACTGTTTTTT. Its translation: CASTSGEKLFF. Together with reference TRBV11-2 and TRBJ1-4, the CDR3 gives the full variable domain: EAGVAQSPRYKIIEKRQSVAFWCNPISGHATLYWYQQILGQGPKLLIQFQNNGVVDDSQLPKDRFSAERLKGVDSTLKIQPAKLEDSAVYLCASTSGEKLFFGSGTQLSVL.